The 8 T cell receptor beta chains listed next were all sequenced from one sample in a study of graft-versus-host responses after intestinal transplantation. Some clones are missing from TCRdb's copy, which holds only in-frame ones; the method was immunoSEQ multiplex PCR. Of more than 50,000 clones in the sample, around 91% were seen once. Material: PBMCs, obtained around 120 days after intestinal transplantation. Every receptor here comes from a human patient who received an intestinal transplant, so some T cells may come from the graft donor.

This chain links TRBV7-8 with TRBJ1-2; no definite D call. The CDR3 totals 16 residues. The germline V gene encodes CDR1 SGHVS and CDR2 FQNEAQ. V was shortened by 5 bases and J by 4 bases, with 20 bases between the two germline ends. CDR3 amino acids: CASSSGVFRKTYGYTF. CDR3 DNA: TGTGCCAGCAGCAGTGGGGTGTTCCGAAAGACCTATGGCTACACCTTC.

The chain recombines TRBV4-1 with TRBJ1-5; D ambiguous. The CDR3 is made up of 13 amino acids. The germline V gene has CDR1 MGHRA and CDR2 YSYEKL. V was pared by 4 bases and J by 7 bases, with 11 bases between. The CDR3 region is CASSPSWEQPQHF. The CDR3 bases are TGCGCCAGCAGCCCCTCTTGGGAACAGCCCCAGCATTTT.

The V gene is TRBV11-2, the J gene TRBJ2-5, with a tentative D call TRBD2 (7 bases). CDR3 size: 17 residues. From germline, CDR1 is SGHAT and CDR2 FQNNGV. V was pared by 5 bases and J by 4 bases, with 23 bases between. The CDR3 spells CASSALLGGGRVETQYF. The CDR3 coding sequence is TGTGCCAGCAGCGCCCTCTTGGGCGGGGGCAGGGTAGAGACCCAGTACTTC.

This rearrangement joins TRBV19 to TRBJ1-4; D is uncertain. CDR3 size: 14 residues. V was pared by 5 bases and J by 5 bases, with 12 bases between. Germline V gene lookup returns CDR1 LNHDA and CDR2 SQIVND (reference sequence). DNA of the CDR3: TGTGCCAGTAGTTCTCCCCCGGGGAATGAAAAACTGTTTTTT. It encodes CASSSPPGNEKLFF. Drawing the rest from reference TRBV19 and TRBJ1-4, the complete variable domain is DGGITQSPKYLFRKEGQNVTLSCEQNLNHDAMYWYRQDPGQGLRLIYYSQIVNDFQKGDIAEGYSVSREKKESFPLTVTSAQKNPTAFYLCASSSPPGNEKLFFGSGTQLSVL.

About this clone itself: Other DNA variants within this sample encode the same CDR3. The gene calls are TRBV15 and TRBJ2-1; D is possibly TRBD1 (6 bases). Germline V CDR1 and CDR2: LNHNV, YYDKDF (reference sequence). This CDR3 is built from 15 residues. Trimming removed 1 base from V and 4 bases from J, with 11 bases in between. This chain's CDR3 is CATSRGGRGYNEQFF. The CDR3 nucleotides are TGTGCCACCAGCAGAGGTGGCAGGGGATACAATGAGCAGTTCTTC.

With regard to this clone: A junction end diverges from the germline sequence, so it may reflect a read error. The chain links TRBV2 to TRBJ2-7; TRBD2 might be the D (6 bases). Per germline, CDR1 SNHLY and CDR2 FYNNEI. This CDR3 contains 10 residues. The CDR3 protein is CAGREAEQYF. CDR3 bases: TGTGCCGGCAGGGAGGCCGAGCAGTACTTC.

The chain is built from TRBV27 and TRBJ2-5, with D hard to call. The closer fit of TRBJ2-7 to the DNA end suggests the J call may be wrong. The CDR3 is 13 amino acids. From germline, CDR1 is MNHEY and CDR2 SMNVEV (reference sequence). CDR3 protein: CASSWGEAYEQYF. CDR3 bases: TGTGCCAGCAGTTGGGGTGAGGCCTACGAGCAGTACTTC.

V gene TRBV27 combines with J gene TRBJ1-5; TRBD1 agrees at 7 bases. Trimming removed 10 bases from V and 0 bases from J; junction bases left unmatched: 18. Germline V gene lookup returns CDR1 MNHEY and CDR2 SMNVEV (reference sequence). CDR3 length: 18 residues. CDR3 sequence (DNA): TGTGCCACCGAAGATGAAGACAGGGAAGGCGATAGCAATCAGCCCCAGCATTTT. It is translated as CATEDEDREGDSNQPQHF.